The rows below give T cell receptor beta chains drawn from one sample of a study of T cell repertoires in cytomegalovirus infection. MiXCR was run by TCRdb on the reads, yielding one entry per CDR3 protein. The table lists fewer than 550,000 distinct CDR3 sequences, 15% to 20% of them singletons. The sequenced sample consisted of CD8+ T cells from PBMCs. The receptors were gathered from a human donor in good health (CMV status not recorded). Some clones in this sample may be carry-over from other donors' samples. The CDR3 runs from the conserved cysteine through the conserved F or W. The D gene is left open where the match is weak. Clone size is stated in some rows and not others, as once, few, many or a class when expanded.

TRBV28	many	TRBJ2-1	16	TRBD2	CASSSPRLAGEHEQFF	TGTGCCAGCAGTTCTCCCAGACTAGCGGGAGAGCATGAGCAGTTCTTC
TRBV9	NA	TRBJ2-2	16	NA	CASSVTSAGSTGELFF	TGTGCCAGCAGCGTAACCAGCGCGGGGTCCACCGGGGAGCTGTTTTTT
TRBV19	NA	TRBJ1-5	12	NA	CASSIWGQPQHF	TGTGCCAGTAGTATTTGGGGTCAGCCCCAGCATTTT
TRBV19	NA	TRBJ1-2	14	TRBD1	CASIRDSSNYGYTF	TGTGCCAGTATTCGGGACAGTTCTAACTATGGCTACACCTTC
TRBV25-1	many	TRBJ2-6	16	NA	CASSETLPSGANVLTF	TGTGCCAGCAGTGAAACCCTCCCATCTGGGGCCAACGTCCTGACTTTC
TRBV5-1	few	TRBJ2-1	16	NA	CASSFSSYRANNEQFF	TGCGCCAGCAGCTTTAGTTCGTACAGGGCCAACAATGAGCAGTTCTTC
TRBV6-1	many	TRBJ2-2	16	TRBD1	CASSAWDRGSTGELFF	TGTGCCAGCAGTGCCTGGGACAGGGGGTCCACCGGGGAGCTGTTTTTT
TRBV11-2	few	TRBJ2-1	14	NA	CASSFPGPYNEQFF	TGTGCCAGCAGCTTTCCAGGGCCCTACAATGAGCAGTTCTTC
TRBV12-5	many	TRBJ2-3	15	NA	CASGAPHVSADTQYF	TGTGCTAGTGGTGCCCCCCACGTTAGTGCCGATACGCAGTATTTT
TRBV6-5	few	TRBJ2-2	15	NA	CASSQEGTNTGELFF	TGTGCCAGCAGCCAAGAGGGGACGAACACCGGGGAGCTGTTTTTT
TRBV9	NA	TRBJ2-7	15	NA	CASSVGVSQFYEQYF	TGTGCCAGCAGCGTAGGGGTATCCCAGTTCTACGAGCAGTACTTC
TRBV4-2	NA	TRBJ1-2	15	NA	CASSQEGRVGYGYTF	TGTGCCAGCAGCCAAGAGGGGAGGGTTGGTTATGGCTACACCTTC
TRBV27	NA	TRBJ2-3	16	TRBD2	CASSYPAGGGTDTQYF	TGTGCCAGCAGTTACCCAGCGGGGGGAGGCACAGATACGCAGTATTTT
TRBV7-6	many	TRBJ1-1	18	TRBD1	CASSLVTGQGAVDTEAFF	TGTGCCAGCAGCTTAGTTACAGGACAGGGGGCAGTGGACACTGAAGCTTTCTTT
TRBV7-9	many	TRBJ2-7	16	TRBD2	CASSSTGLAVPYEQYF	TGTGCCAGCAGCTCAACGGGACTAGCGGTCCCCTACGAGCAGTACTTC
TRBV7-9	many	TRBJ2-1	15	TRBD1	CASSSSGQGSREQFF	TGTGCCAGCAGCTCCTCGGGACAGGGGTCTAGGGAGCAGTTCTTC
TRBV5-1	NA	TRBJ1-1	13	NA	CASSLTEDTEAFF	TGCGCCAGCAGCCTGACAGAAGACACTGAAGCTTTCTTT
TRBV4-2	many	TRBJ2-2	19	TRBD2	CASSQGLPASGRRDGELFF	TGTGCCAGCAGCCAGGGGCTCCCGGCTAGCGGGAGGAGGGACGGGGAGCTGTTTTTT
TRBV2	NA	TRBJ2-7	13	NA	CASSDTVAYEQYF	TGTGCCAGCAGTGACACCGTTGCCTACGAGCAGTACTTC
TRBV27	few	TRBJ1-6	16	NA	CASSSPRDRLISPLHF	TGTGCCAGCAGTTCACCACGGGACCGACTGATTTCACCCCTCCACTTT
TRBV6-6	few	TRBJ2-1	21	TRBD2	CASSYSMVSFERGDPYNEQFF	TGTGCCAGCAGTTACTCGATGGTTTCCTTTGAGCGGGGGGATCCCTACAATGAGCAGTTCTTC
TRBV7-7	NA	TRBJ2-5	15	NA	CASSLAPHQGETQYF	TGTGCCAGCAGCTTAGCGCCTCATCAGGGAGAGACCCAGTACTTC
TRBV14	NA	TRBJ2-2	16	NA	CASSLPQGFNTGELFF	TGTGCCAGCAGCCTCCCCCAGGGATTCAACACCGGGGAGCTGTTTTTT
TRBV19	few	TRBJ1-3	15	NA	CASSIVLASGNTIYF	TGTGCCAGTAGTATAGTCCTCGCGTCTGGAAACACCATATATTTT
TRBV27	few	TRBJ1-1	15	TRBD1	CASRKTRQGGTEAFF	TGTGCCAGCAGAAAGACCCGACAGGGGGGGACTGAAGCTTTCTTT
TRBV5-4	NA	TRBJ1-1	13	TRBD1	CASSPGTGMEAFF	TGTGCCAGCAGCCCAGGGACAGGGATGGAAGCTTTCTTT
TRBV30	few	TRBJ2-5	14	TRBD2	CAWCQVAGGETQYF	TGTGCCTGGTGCCAGGTGGCGGGAGGAGAGACCCAGTACTTC
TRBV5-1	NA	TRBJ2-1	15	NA	CATSAERASYNEQFF	TGCGCCACCAGCGCTGAGCGGGCCTCCTACAATGAGCAGTTCTTC
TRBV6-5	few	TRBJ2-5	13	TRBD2	CASSPTSVETQYF	TGTGCCAGCAGCCCGACTAGCGTAGAGACCCAGTACTTC
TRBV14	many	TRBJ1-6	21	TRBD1	CASSQDGDRILPSSYNSPLHF	TGTGCCAGCAGCCAAGATGGGGACAGGATATTACCAAGCTCCTATAATTCACCCCTCCACTTT
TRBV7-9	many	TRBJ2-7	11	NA	CASRRYYEQYF	TGTGCCAGCAGACGCTACTACGAGCAGTACTTC
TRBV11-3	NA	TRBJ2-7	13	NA	CASSPGSLGEQYF	TGTGCCAGCAGCCCCGGTTCCTTGGGGGAGCAGTACTTC
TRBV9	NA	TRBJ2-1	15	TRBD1	CASSVRKDRGNEQFF	TGTGCCAGCAGCGTCAGAAAGGACAGGGGCAATGAGCAGTTCTTC
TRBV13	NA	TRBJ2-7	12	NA	CASSFKIGEQYF	TGTGCCAGCAGCTTTAAAATTGGCGAGCAGTACTTC
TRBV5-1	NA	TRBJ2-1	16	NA	CASSLRDEFSYNEQFF	TGCGCCAGCAGCTTGCGCGACGAATTCTCCTACAATGAGCAGTTCTTC
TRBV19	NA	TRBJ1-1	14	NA	CASRPWTENTEAFF	TGTGCCAGTAGGCCCTGGACTGAGAACACTGAAGCTTTCTTT
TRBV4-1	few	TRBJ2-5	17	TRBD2	CASSQPGTSGDQETQYF	TGCGCCAGCAGCCAACCCGGGACTAGCGGGGACCAAGAGACCCAGTACTTC
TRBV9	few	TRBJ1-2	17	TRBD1	CASTLNSQPGTGDGYTF	TGTGCCAGCACCCTCAATTCCCAACCCGGGACAGGGGATGGCTACACCTTC
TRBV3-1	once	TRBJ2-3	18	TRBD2	CASSQVWYEAGGVDTQYF	TGTGCCAGCAGCCAAGTCTGGTACGAAGCGGGAGGCGTTGATACGCAGTATTTT
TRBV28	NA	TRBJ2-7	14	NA	CASSLPRGMGEQYF	TGTGCCAGCAGCCTCCCGAGGGGCATGGGCGAGCAGTACTTC
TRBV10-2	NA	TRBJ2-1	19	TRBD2	CASSVPGLAGKSSYNEQFF	TGCGCCAGCAGTGTGCCGGGACTAGCGGGGAAAAGCTCCTACAATGAGCAGTTCTTC
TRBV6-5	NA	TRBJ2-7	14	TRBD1	CASGGQENSYEQYF	TGTGCCAGCGGAGGACAGGAGAACTCCTACGAGCAGTACTTC
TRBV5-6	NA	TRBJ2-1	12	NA	CASSRGLSEQFF	TGTGCCAGCAGCCGAGGACTGAGTGAGCAGTTCTTC
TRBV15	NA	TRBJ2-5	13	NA	CASSEEYQETQYF	TGTGCCTCCTCAGAGGAGTACCAAGAGACCCAGTACTTC
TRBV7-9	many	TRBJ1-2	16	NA	CASSSTTGPGWNGYTF	TGTGCCAGCAGCTCTACTACAGGGCCCGGTTGGAATGGCTACACCTTC
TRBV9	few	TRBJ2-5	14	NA	CASSVAGVQETQYF	TGTGCCAGCAGCGTAGCTGGGGTCCAAGAGACCCAGTACTTC
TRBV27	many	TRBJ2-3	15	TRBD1	CASSLFGQGGDTQYF	TGTGCCAGCAGTTTATTCGGACAGGGCGGAGATACGCAGTATTTT
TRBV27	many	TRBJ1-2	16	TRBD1	CASSPLSGTGSYGYTF	TGTGCCAGCAGTCCCCTCTCCGGGACAGGGTCCTATGGCTACACCTTC
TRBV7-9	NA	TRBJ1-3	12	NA	CASSLSGNTVYF	TGTGCCAGCAGCTTGTCCGGAAACACCGTATATTTT
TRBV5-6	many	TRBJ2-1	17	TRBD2	CASSLGTSGYWNDEQFF	TGTGCCAGCAGCTTGGGGACTAGCGGTTACTGGAACGATGAGCAGTTCTTC
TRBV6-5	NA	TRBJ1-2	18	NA	CASSYSKGQGPQLRGYTF	TGTGCCAGCAGTTACTCGAAAGGTCAGGGGCCCCAACTTCGTGGCTACACCTTC
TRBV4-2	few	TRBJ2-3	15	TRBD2	CASSQEATSADTQYF	TGTGCCAGCAGCCAAGAAGCGACTAGCGCAGATACGCAGTATTTT
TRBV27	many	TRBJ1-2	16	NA	CASSPHTRSTYYGYTF	TGTGCCAGCAGCCCCCACACACGGAGTACTTACTATGGCTACACCTTC
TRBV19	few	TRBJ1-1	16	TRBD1	CASSAGTGFRDTEAFF	TGTGCCAGTAGCGCCGGGACAGGGTTTAGGGACACTGAAGCTTTCTTT
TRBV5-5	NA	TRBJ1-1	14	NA	CASSLRQYNTEAFF	TGTGCCAGCAGCCTCCGACAATACAACACTGAAGCTTTCTTT
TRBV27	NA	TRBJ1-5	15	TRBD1	CASSYRTGGNQPQHF	TGTGCCAGCAGTTATCGGACAGGGGGCAATCAGCCCCAGCATTTT